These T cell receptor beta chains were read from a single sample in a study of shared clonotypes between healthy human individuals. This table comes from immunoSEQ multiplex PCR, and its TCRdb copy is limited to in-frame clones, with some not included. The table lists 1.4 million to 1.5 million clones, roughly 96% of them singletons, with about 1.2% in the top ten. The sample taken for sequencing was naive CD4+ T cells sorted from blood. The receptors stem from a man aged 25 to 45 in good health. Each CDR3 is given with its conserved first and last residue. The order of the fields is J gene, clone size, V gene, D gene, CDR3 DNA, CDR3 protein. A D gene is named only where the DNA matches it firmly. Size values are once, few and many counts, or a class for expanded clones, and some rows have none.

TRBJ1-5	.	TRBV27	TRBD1	TGTGCCAGCCGCCTTTCGCAGGGGGATCAGCCCCAGCATTTT	CASRLSQGDQPQHF
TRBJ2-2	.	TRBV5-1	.	TGCGCCAGCAGCCCTACAGGGTTGACAGGCGGGGAGCTGTTTTTT	CASSPTGLTGGELFF
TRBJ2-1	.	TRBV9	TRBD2	TGTGCCAGCAGTGGTACTAGCGGGAGCTCCTACAATGAGCAGTTCTTC	CASSGTSGSSYNEQFF
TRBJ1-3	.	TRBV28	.	TGTGCCACATACCGGGACAATGGAAACACCATATATTTT	CATYRDNGNTIYF
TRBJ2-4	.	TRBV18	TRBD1	TGTGCCAGCTCACCCACGACAGGGATCCTAGCCAAAAACATTCAGTACTTC	CASSPTTGILAKNIQYF
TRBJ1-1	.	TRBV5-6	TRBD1	TGTGCCAGCAGCCCCCGACAGGGTGCGAACACTGAAGCTTTCTTT	CASSPRQGANTEAFF
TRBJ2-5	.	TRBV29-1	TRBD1	TGCAGCGTGGTAACAGGGGAGCAAGAGACCCAGTACTTC	CSVVTGEQETQYF
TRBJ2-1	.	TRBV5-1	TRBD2	TGCGCCAGCAGACCTTCCGGACTAGCGGGGAGTGAGCAGTTCTTC	CASRPSGLAGSEQFF
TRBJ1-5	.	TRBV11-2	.	TGTGCCAGCAGCTTGGGGGACTATAGCAATCAGCCCCAGCATTTT	CASSLGDYSNQPQHF
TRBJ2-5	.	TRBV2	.	TGTGCCAGCACCCTTCAAGGGGGGGAGACCCAGTACTTC	CASTLQGGETQYF
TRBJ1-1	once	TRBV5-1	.	TGCGCCAGCAGCTTGGAAGGGGTACCAGACACTGAAGCTTTCTTT	CASSLEGVPDTEAFF
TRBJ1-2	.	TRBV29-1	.	TGCAGCGTTGCTGTGACCACTAACTATGGCTACACCTTC	CSVAVTTNYGYTF
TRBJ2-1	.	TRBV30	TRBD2	TGTGCCTGGAGGGGGACTAGCGGGAGAAGGACCCCTGGCAATGAGCAGTTCTTC	CAWRGTSGRRTPGNEQFF
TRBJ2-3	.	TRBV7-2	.	TGTGCCAGCAGCCTCCTCCCCAAGAATACGCAGTATTTT	CASSLLPKNTQYF
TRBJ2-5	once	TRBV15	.	TGTGCCACCAGCAGAGGCTTAGGCTCACAAGAGACCCAGTACTTC	CATSRGLGSQETQYF
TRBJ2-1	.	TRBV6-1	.	TGTGCCAGCAGTGGGGTAGCCTGGGAGCAGTTCTTC	CASSGVAWEQFF
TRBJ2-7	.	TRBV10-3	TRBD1	TGTGCCATCCGACAGGGGACCCCGGACTACGAGCAGTACTTC	CAIRQGTPDYEQYF
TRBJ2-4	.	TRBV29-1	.	TGCAGCGTTGAACAGGGGAGCATTCAGTACTTC	CSVEQGSIQYF